The subject of this entry is one TCR beta chain. Germline V gene data show CDR1 as MNHEY and CDR2 as SMNVEV (reference sequence). V lost 5 bases and J lost 5, with 10 bases in between. This CDR3 spans 13 amino acids. These data are taken from a study of blood T cell repertoires in COVID-19. The protocol was immunoSEQ multiplex PCR, while the TCRdb copy is restricted to in-frame clones and leaves out a portion. Seen here are 330,000 or so clones, about 88% observed once, and the top ten hold around 3%. The origin of this receptor is a woman aged 30 to 39 who had recovered from COVID-19. Sequencing was performed on PBMCs or T cells enriched from blood (not recorded which). The rearrangement uses TRBV27 and TRBJ1-5; D is ambiguous. CDR3 bases: TGTGCCAGCAGTCTTCGAGTGGATCAGCCCCAGCATTTT. Amino acid sequence: CASSLRVDQPQHF.